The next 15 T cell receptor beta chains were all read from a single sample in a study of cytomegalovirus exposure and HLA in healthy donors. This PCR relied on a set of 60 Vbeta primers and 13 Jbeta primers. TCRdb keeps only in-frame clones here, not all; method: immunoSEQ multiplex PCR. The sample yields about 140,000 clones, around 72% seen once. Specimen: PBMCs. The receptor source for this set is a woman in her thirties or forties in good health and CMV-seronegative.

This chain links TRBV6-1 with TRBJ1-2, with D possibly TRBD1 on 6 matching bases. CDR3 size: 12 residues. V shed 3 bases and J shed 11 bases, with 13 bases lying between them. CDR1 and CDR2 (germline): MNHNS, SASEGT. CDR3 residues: CASSERTVWYTF. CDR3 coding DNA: TGTGCCAGCAGTGAGAGGACAGTGTGGTACACCTTC.

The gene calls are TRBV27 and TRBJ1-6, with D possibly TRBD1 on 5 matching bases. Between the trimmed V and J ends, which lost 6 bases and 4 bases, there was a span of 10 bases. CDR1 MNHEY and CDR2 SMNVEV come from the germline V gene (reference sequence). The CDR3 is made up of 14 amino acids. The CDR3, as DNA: TGTGCCAGCAGCAGACAGCCTTATAATTCACCCCTCCACTTT. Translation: CASSRQPYNSPLHF.

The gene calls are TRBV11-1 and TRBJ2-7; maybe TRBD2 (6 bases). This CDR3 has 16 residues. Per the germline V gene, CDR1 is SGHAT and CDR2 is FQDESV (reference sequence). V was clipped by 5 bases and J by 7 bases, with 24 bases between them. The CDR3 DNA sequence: TGTGCCAGCAGCCTTGTACCGGGACTTAACTCTTGGGAGCAGTACTTC. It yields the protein CASSLVPGLNSWEQYF.

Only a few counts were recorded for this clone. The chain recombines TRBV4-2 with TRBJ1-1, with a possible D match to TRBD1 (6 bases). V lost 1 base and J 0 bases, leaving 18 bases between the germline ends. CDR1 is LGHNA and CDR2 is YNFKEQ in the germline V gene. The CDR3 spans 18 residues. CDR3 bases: TGTGCCAGCAGCCAAGGTGCAATCGGACAGCGAATGAACACTGAAGCTTTCTTT. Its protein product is CASSQGAIGQRMNTEAFF.

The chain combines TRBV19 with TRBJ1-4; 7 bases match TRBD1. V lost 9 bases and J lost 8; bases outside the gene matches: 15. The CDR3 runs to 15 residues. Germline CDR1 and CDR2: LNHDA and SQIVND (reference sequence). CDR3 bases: TGTGCCAGCGCACCAGAGACAGGGCGGCACGAAAAACTGTTTTTT. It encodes CASAPETGRHEKLFF. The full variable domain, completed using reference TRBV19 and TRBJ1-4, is DGGITQSPKYLFRKEGQNVTLSCEQNLNHDAMYWYRQDPGQGLRLIYYSQIVNDFQKGDIAEGYSVSREKKESFPLTVTSAQKNPTAFYLCASAPETGRHEKLFFGSGTQLSVL.

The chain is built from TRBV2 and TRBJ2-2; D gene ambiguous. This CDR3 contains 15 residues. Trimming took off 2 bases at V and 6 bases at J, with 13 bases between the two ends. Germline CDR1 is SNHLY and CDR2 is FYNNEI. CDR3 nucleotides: TGTGCCAGCAGTGAACTGGCAGGTCCGGCCGGGGAGCTGTTTTTT. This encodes CASSELAGPAGELFF.

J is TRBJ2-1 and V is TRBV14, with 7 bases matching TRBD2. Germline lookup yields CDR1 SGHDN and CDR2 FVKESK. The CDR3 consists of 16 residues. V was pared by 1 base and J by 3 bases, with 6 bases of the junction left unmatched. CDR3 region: CASSQVPGGIYNEQFF. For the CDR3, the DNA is TGTGCCAGCAGCCAAGTCCCGGGGGGAATCTACAATGAGCAGTTCTTC.

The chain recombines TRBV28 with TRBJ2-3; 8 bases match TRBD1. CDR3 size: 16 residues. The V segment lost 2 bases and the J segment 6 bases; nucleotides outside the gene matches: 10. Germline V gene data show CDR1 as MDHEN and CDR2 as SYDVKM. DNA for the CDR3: TGTGCCAGCAGTTTAAGAAAAGGACAGGGTCCCGATACGCAGTATTTT. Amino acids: CASSLRKGQGPDTQYF.

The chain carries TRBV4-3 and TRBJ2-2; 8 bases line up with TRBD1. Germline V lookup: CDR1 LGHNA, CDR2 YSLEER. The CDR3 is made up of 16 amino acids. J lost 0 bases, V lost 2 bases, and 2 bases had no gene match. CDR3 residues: CASSQQTGANTGELFF. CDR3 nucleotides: TGCGCCAGCAGCCAACAGACAGGGGCGAACACCGGGGAGCTGTTTTTT.

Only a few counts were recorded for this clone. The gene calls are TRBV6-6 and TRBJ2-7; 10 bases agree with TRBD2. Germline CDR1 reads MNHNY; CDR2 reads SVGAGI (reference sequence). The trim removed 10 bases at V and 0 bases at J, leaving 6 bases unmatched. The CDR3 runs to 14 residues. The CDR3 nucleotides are TGTGCCACAATAGCGGGGGGAAACTCCTACGAGCAGTACGTC. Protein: CATIAGGNSYEQYV.

This CDR3 reads CASSPGLNYGYTF. CDR3 in DNA: TGTGCCAGCAGCCCCGGACTCAACTATGGCTACACCTTC. The chain employs TRBV14 and TRBJ1-2, with D unresolved. Per germline, CDR1 SGHDN and CDR2 FVKESK. Between the trimmed V and J ends, which lost 4 bases and 2 bases, there was a span of 8 bases. The CDR3 length is 13 residues.

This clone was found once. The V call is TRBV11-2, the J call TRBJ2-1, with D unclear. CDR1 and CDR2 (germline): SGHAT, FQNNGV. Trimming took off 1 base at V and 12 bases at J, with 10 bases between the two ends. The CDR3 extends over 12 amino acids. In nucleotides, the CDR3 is TGTGCCAGCAGCTTAGCCCTTGCAGGGCAGTTCTTC. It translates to CASSLALAGQFF. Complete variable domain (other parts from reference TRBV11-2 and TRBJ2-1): EAGVAQSPRYKIIEKRQSVAFWCNPISGHATLYWYQQILGQGPKLLIQFQNNGVVDDSQLPKDRFSAERLKGVDSTLKIQPAKLEDSAVYLCASSLALAGQFFGPGTRLTVL.

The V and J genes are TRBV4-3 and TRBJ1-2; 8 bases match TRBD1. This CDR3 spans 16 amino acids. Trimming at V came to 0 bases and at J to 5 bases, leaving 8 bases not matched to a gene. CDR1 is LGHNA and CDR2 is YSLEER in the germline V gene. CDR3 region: CASSQDWDRRPYGYTF. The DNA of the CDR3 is TGCGCCAGCAGCCAAGATTGGGACAGGAGGCCGTATGGCTACACCTTC.

The CDR3 region has the DNA TGTGCCAGCAGCCAAAATCCAGGACAGGGGACTGGGGAGCAGTACGTC. It specifies CASSQNPGQGTGEQYV. This sequence joins TRBV11-2 and TRBJ2-7, with 9 positions matching TRBD1. Unmatched junction bases numbered 15, after V lost 5 bases and J lost 7 bases. Germline CDR1 SGHAT, CDR2 FQNNGV. The CDR3 loop spans 16 amino acids.

The CDR3 reads CAISERQGEQPQHF. The DNA of the CDR3 is TGTGCCATCAGTGAAAGACAGGGGGAACAGCCCCAGCATTTT. The chain joins TRBV10-3 to TRBJ1-5; 9 bases are a match to TRBD1. The ends lost 3 bases at V and 7 bases at J; junction bases unmatched: 4. Germline-derived CDR1 and CDR2 are ENHRY and SYGVKD. This CDR3 region has 14 residues.